Below, 19 T cell receptor beta chains from the same sample are listed, as sequenced in a study of blood T cell repertoires in COVID-19. Method: immunoSEQ multiplex PCR; TCRdb's copy keeps in-frame clones and lacks some. The data hold around 39,000 clones, with more than 80% observed a single time. The sample consisted of peripheral blood. Every receptor here comes from a woman in her 70s with acute or convalescent COVID-19.

J is TRBJ1-6 and V is TRBV7-2; TRBD1 is a possible D gene (6 bases). Germline assignment: CDR1 SGHTA and CDR2 FQGNSA. The CDR3 is 17 residues long. The V end was cut by 4 bases, the J end by 10 bases, with 23 bases between. CDR3: CASSSPPGQRLGSPLHF. For the CDR3, the DNA is TGTGCCAGCAGCTCACCCCCGGGACAAAGACTGGGCTCACCCCTCCACTTT. Using reference TRBV7-2 and TRBJ1-6 for the parts outside the CDR3, the full variable domain is GAGVSQSPSNKVTEKGKDVELRCDPISGHTALYWYRQSLGQGLEFLIYFQGNSAPDKSGLPSDRFSAERTGGSVSTLTIQRTQQEDSAVYLCASSSPPGQRLGSPLHFGNGTRLTVT.

Regarding this clone: This specimen includes other DNA sequences encoding the same CDR3. The genes are TRBV6-6 and TRBJ1-1, with no clear D. Germline lookup yields CDR1 MNHNY and CDR2 SVGAGI (reference sequence). The CDR3 covers 14 residues. The V end was cut by 0 bases, the J end by 5 bases, with 10 bases between. DNA for the CDR3: TGTGCCAGCAGTTACTCCCGAGGTGAGACTGAAGCTTTCTTT. This translates into CASSYSRGETEAFF.

This sequence joins TRBV27 and TRBJ1-2; perhaps TRBD1 as D (6 bases). The CDR3 runs 13 residues. Germline CDR1 reads MNHEY; CDR2 reads SMNVEV (reference sequence). V lost 6 bases to trimming and J lost 4 bases, with 12 bases between them. CDR3 residues: CASSLGHLYGYTF. In nucleotides, the CDR3 is TGTGCCAGCAGCCTGGGACACCTCTATGGCTACACCTTC.

The rearrangement links TRBV5-6 to TRBJ2-3; 11 nucleotides line up with TRBD2. CDR3 length: 17 residues. Trimming cost V 0 bases and J 9 bases; bases outside gene matches: 12. In germline, CDR1 is SGHDT, CDR2 YYEEEE. In DNA, the CDR3 is TGTGCCAGCAGCTTGGGGCTAGCGGGGGGCTCGTACGGGACGCAGTATTTT. This encodes CASSLGLAGGSYGTQYF. Full variable domain (outside the CDR3, taken from reference TRBV5-6 and TRBJ2-3): DAGVTQSPTHLIKTRGQQVTLRCSPKSGHDTVSWYQQALGQGPQFIFQYYEEEERQRGNFPDRFSGHQFPNYSSELNVNALLLGDSALYLCASSLGLAGGSYGTQYFGPGTRLTVL.

The genes are TRBV5-1 and TRBJ2-1, with D possibly TRBD2 on 6 matching bases. Per the germline V gene, CDR1 is SGHRS and CDR2 is YFSETQ. V was shortened by 0 bases and J by 5 bases, with 9 bases between the two germline ends. This CDR3 has 14 amino acids. CDR3 loop: CASSLGGENNEQFF. CDR3 sequence (DNA): TGCGCCAGCAGCTTGGGCGGGGAAAACAATGAGCAGTTCTTC.

The chain employs TRBV5-6 and TRBJ2-2, with D perhaps matching TRBD2 (5 bases). In germline, CDR1 is SGHDT, CDR2 YYEEEE. The CDR3 has 14 residues. V was clipped by 4 bases and J by 1 base, with 8 bases between them. The CDR3 DNA reads as TGTGCCAGCAGCGAGGGTCAGAACACCGGGGAGCTGTTTTTT. Translating gives CASSEGQNTGELFF.

The chain carries TRBV6-6 and TRBJ2-3; 9 bases line up with TRBD2. Trimming at V came to 2 bases and at J to 4 bases, leaving 4 bases not matched to a gene. Germline V CDR1 and CDR2: MNHNY, SVGAGI (reference sequence). There are 15 residues in the CDR3. The CDR3 reads CASSYGAGGADTQYF. The CDR3 region has the DNA TGTGCCAGCAGTTACGGAGCGGGAGGTGCAGATACGCAGTATTTT.

For this clone: At the DNA level, this CDR3 is encoded by other sequences in the same sample as well. The chain has TRBV5-1 and TRBJ2-5; 8 bases line up with TRBD1. Germline V gene data show CDR1 as SGHRS and CDR2 as YFSETQ. The CDR3 extends over 14 amino acids. V dropped 2 bases and J dropped 3; count of bases not matched to a gene: 3. The CDR3 protein is CASSFQGAEETQYF. CDR3 in DNA: TGCGCCAGCAGCTTCCAGGGGGCCGAAGAGACCCAGTACTTC.

The V and J genes are TRBV4-1 and TRBJ1-6, with D perhaps matching TRBD1 (5 bases). V was cut by 0 bases and J by 10 bases, with 16 bases left in between. The CDR3 is 16 residues long. Germline V lookup: CDR1 MGHRA, CDR2 YSYEKL. The CDR3 protein is CASSQEGRGLGSPLHF. CDR3 DNA: TGCGCCAGCAGCCAAGAGGGTAGGGGCCTCGGGTCACCCCTCCACTTT.

The V and J genes are TRBV6-1 and TRBJ1-2; D gene ambiguous. The CDR3 is 15 amino acids. Trimming cost V 2 bases and J 1 base, with 11 bases left between them. Germline-derived CDR1 and CDR2 are MNHNS and SASEGT. CDR3 amino acids: CASSETWSLNYGYTF. The CDR3 nucleotides read TGTGCCAGCAGTGAAACTTGGTCCCTTAACTATGGCTACACCTTC.

J is TRBJ2-3 and V is TRBV7-2; 7 bases align to TRBD2. The CDR3 covers 13 residues. CDR1 and CDR2 (germline): SGHTA, FQGNSA. After removal of 0 bases from V and 14 bases from J, the junction contained 8 bases not matched to a gene. The CDR3 here is CASSLAGGGRRYF. The CDR3, as DNA: TGTGCCAGCAGCTTAGCGGGCGGGGGTAGAAGGTATTTT. The whole variable domain, filled in from reference TRBV7-2 and TRBJ2-3, reads GAGVSQSPSNKVTEKGKDVELRCDPISGHTALYWYRQSLGQGLEFLIYFQGNSAPDKSGLPSDRFSAERTGGSVSTLTIQRTQQEDSAVYLCASSLAGGGRRYFGPGTRLTVL.

This clone came up a few times. The chain combines TRBV4-2 with TRBJ2-1; the D is unclear. Trimming removed 0 bases at V and 4 bases at J, with 10 bases between. The length of the CDR3 is 15 residues. The germline CDR1 and CDR2 sequences are LGHNA and YNFKEQ. The CDR3 DNA reads TGTGCCAGCAGCCAAGATAAAGGCGGATACAATGAGCAGTTCTTC. Translating gives CASSQDKGGYNEQFF.

V and J are TRBV29-1 and TRBJ2-1; the match to TRBD1 covers 8 bases. Trimming cost V 4 bases and J 3 bases; bases outside gene matches: 5. CDR1 is SQVTM, CDR2 ANQGSEA, per germline. This CDR3 comprises 14 residues. CDR3 nucleotides: TGCAGCGTTGGGCGGGGACAGGACTACAATGAGCAGTTCTTC. Protein: CSVGRGQDYNEQFF.

The J gene is TRBJ2-3, the V gene TRBV19, with a weak D call TRBD1 (6 bases). Trimming cost V 3 bases and J 2 bases, with 9 bases left between them. The CDR3 is 14 residues long. Germline assignment: CDR1 LNHDA and CDR2 SQIVND (reference sequence). The CDR3 sequence: CASSIQGFTDTQYF. CDR3 nucleotide sequence: TGTGCCAGTAGTATCCAGGGGTTCACAGATACGCAGTATTTT.

The V gene is TRBV7-9, the J gene TRBJ1-2; possibly TRBD1 for D (6 bases). Germline V gene sequence: CDR1 SEHNR, CDR2 FQNEAQ (reference sequence). Trimming removed 5 bases from V and 5 bases from J, with 9 bases in between. CDR3 length equals 12 residues. DNA for the CDR3: TGTGCCAGCAGCGTACAGGGTTATGGCTACACCTTC. Translated, it gives CASSVQGYGYTF.

Only a few counts were recorded for this clone. The chain recombines TRBV7-9 with TRBJ2-7; maybe TRBD1 (6 bases). CDR3 length: 14 amino acids. V was pared by 3 bases and J by 0 bases, with 9 bases between. From germline, CDR1 is SEHNR and CDR2 FQNEAQ (reference sequence). CDR3 bases: TGTGCCAGCAGCTTGGGACAAAACTCCTACGAGCAGTACTTC. Amino acid sequence: CASSLGQNSYEQYF.

This rearrangement joins TRBV28 to TRBJ2-5; perhaps TRBD1 as D (5 bases). The germline V gene has CDR1 MDHEN and CDR2 SYDVKM. The CDR3 covers 16 residues. Trimming took 3 bases from V and 0 from J, leaving 14 bases between them. The CDR3 reads CASSLGQSKYQETQYF. CDR3 DNA sequence: TGTGCCAGCAGTTTGGGGCAGAGTAAATACCAAGAGACCCAGTACTTC.

The gene calls are TRBV21-1 and TRBJ2-5; TRBD2, the table's D call, was not compared with the DNA. TRBV21-1 is a listed pseudogene. This CDR3 is built from 13 residues. The CDR3, as DNA: TGTGCCAGCAGCCGACTAGCCAAAGAGACCCAGTACTTC. Translating gives CASSRLAKETQYF.

The V and J genes are TRBV2 and TRBJ2-5; 13 nucleotides agree with TRBD2. This CDR3 comprises 17 residues. Looked up from germline, CDR1 is SNHLY and CDR2 is FYNNEI. Trimming cost V 4 bases and J 5 bases; bases outside gene matches: 10. As DNA, the CDR3 is TGTGCCAGCAGTGGACAAACTAGCGGGGGGGCGGTTGAGACCCAGTACTTC. Protein product: CASSGQTSGGAVETQYF.